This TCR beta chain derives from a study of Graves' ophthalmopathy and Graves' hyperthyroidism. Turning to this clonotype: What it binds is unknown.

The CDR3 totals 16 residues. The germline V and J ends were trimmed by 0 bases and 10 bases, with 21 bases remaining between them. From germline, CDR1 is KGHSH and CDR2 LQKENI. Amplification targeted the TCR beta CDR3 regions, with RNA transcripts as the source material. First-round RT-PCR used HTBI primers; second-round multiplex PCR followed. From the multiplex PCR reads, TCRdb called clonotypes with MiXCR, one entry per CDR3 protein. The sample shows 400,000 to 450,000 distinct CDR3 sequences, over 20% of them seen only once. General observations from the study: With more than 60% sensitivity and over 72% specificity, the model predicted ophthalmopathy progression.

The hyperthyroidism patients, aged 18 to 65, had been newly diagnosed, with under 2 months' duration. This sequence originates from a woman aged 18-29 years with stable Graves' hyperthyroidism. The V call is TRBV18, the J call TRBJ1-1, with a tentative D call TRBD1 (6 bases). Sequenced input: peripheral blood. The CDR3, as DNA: TGTGCCAGCTCACCACCGAGGGGGGAACTCCTAATCAGAGCTTTCTTT. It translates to CASSPPRGELLIRAFF.